Listed below are T cell receptor beta chains from one sample, sequenced in a study of blood T cells in healthy people across ages. Each CDR3 protein gets one entry after TCRdb re-called the 5' RACE reads with MiXCR. The profile shows some 1.5 million distinct CDR3 sequences, 42% of them singletons. Sequencing input: blood. All receptors derive from a woman under 30 in good health. CDR3s leave out the opening cysteine and the closing phenylalanine or tryptophan.

j_gene: TRBJ2-2
v_gene: TRBV6-5
CDR3aa: ASSSRGQNTGELF

j_gene: TRBJ2-1
v_gene: TRBV20-1
CDR3aa: SASTLDEQF

j_gene: TRBJ2-7
v_gene: TRBV12-3/TRBV12-4
CDR3aa: ASSTSARRNTYEQY

j_gene: TRBJ2-7
v_gene: TRBV6-5
CDR3aa: ASSYQAGVYEQY

j_gene: TRBJ1-4
v_gene: TRBV2
CDR3aa: ASSGSPGGGYEKLF

j_gene: TRBJ1-5
v_gene: TRBV7-9
CDR3aa: ASSLGDRQPQH

j_gene: TRBJ2-5
v_gene: TRBV6-5
CDR3aa: ASSYYGGNQETQY

j_gene: TRBJ1-1
v_gene: TRBV29-1
CDR3aa: SVEGDRSSPNTEAF

j_gene: TRBJ1-1
v_gene: TRBV20-1
CDR3aa: SASLWGGRSDTEAF

j_gene: TRBJ1-2
v_gene: TRBV4-1
CDR3aa: ASSQLGQGHYGYT

j_gene: -
v_gene: TRBV29-1
CDR3aa: SVELSSSYEQY

j_gene: TRBJ2-3
v_gene: TRBV5-1
CDR3aa: ASSLSGWVTDTQY

j_gene: TRBJ2-3
v_gene: TRBV9
CDR3aa: ASSVGRGGLTDTQY

j_gene: TRBJ2-1
v_gene: TRBV2
CDR3aa: ASRGLAETSEQF

j_gene: TRBJ2-7
v_gene: TRBV7-2
CDR3aa: ASSPHKREQY

j_gene: TRBJ1-1
v_gene: TRBV27
CDR3aa: ASSIDLNTEAF

j_gene: TRBJ1-1
v_gene: TRBV7-2
CDR3aa: ASSLEQGTEAF

j_gene: TRBJ2-7
v_gene: TRBV7-9
CDR3aa: ASSPKTSGYEQY

j_gene: TRBJ2-1
v_gene: TRBV4-1
CDR3aa: ASSPRPPGGPYNEQF

j_gene: TRBJ1-4
v_gene: TRBV7-6
CDR3aa: VSSLETADSGNEKLF

j_gene: TRBJ2-5
v_gene: TRBV5-5
CDR3aa: ASTFPTSGKETQY

j_gene: TRBJ1-2
v_gene: TRBV4-3
CDR3aa: ASSQDVGYGYT